This passage covers 8 T cell receptor beta chains from one sample sequenced in a study of T-cell memory formation after mild COVID-19. TCRdb processed the 5' RACE reads anew with MiXCR; each CDR3 protein has one entry. The sample includes hundreds of thousands of distinct CDR3 sequences, about 15% of them seen just once. The sequencing sample was made of PBMCs or a T cell subset sorted from them (not recorded which). These receptors all come from a man younger than 35 who had mild COVID-19 (a few samples of this study predate the infection). Cell type and time point are not known.

There are a few counts of this clonotype. The rearrangement uses TRBV12-3 or TRBV12-4 and TRBJ2-1, with D possibly being TRBD2 (6 bases). V was shortened by 3 bases and J by 8 bases, with 8 bases between the two germline ends. This CDR3 has 12 amino acids. CDR3 nucleotides: TGTGCCAGCAGTTTCCGGGGGTATGAGCAGTTCTTC. Protein sequence: CASSFRGYEQFF.

There are many counts of this clonotype. This sequence joins TRBV6-4 and TRBJ2-3, with TRBD2 identical over 15 bases. CDR1 and CDR2 (germline): MRHNA, SNTAGT. The CDR3 is 17 residues long. The V segment lost 6 bases and the J segment 1 base; nucleotides outside the gene matches: 5. The CDR3 DNA follows: TGTGCCAGCAGCCGGACTAGCGGGGGGGCAGGCACAGATACGCAGTATTTT. It yields the protein CASSRTSGGAGTDTQYF.

This chain connects TRBV12-3 or TRBV12-4 to TRBJ2-7; D gene ambiguous. V was cut by 2 bases and J by 3 bases, with 8 bases left in between. The length of the CDR3 is 13 residues. The CDR3 DNA sequence: TGTGCCAGCAGTTTAAACCACTACTACGAGCAGTACTTC. Translation gives CASSLNHYYEQYF.

This clonotype was found a few times. The gene calls are TRBV12-3 or TRBV12-4 and TRBJ1-3, with TRBD1 as a possible D gene (5 bases). V dropped 7 bases and J dropped 1 base, with 8 bases sitting between them. The CDR3 is 13 amino acids. CDR3 protein: CASMEGSGNTIYF. For the CDR3, the DNA is TGTGCCAGCATGGAGGGGTCTGGAAACACCATATATTTT.

This clonotype was recorded many times. The gene calls are TRBV5-1 and TRBJ2-3; a weak D match, TRBD1 (5 bases). Germline assignment: CDR1 SGHRS and CDR2 YFSETQ. The CDR3 totals 13 residues. V lost 4 bases and J lost 5, with 11 bases in between. The CDR3 coding sequence is TGCGCCAGCAGCCCCTTCACAGGAGATACGCAGTATTTT. The encoded protein is CASSPFTGDTQYF. Combining the CDR3 with reference TRBV5-1 and TRBJ2-3 gives the whole variable domain KAGVTQTPRYLIKTRGQQVTLSCSPISGHRSVSWYQQTPGQGLQFLFEYFSETQRNKGNFPGRFSGRQFSNSRSEMNVSTLELGDSALYLCASSPFTGDTQYFGPGTRLTVL.

This clonotype was counted a few times. This rearrangement joins TRBV7-9 to TRBJ2-5, with D perhaps TRBD1 or TRBD2 (5 bases each). The CDR3 has 14 amino acids. V lost 2 bases and J lost 3, with 10 bases in between. The germline gives CDR1 SEHNR, CDR2 FQNEAQ (reference sequence). The CDR3 loop is CASSLSGREETQYF. The CDR3 DNA reads as TGTGCCAGCAGCTTATCGGGGCGCGAAGAGACCCAGTACTTC.

The chain carries TRBV2 and TRBJ2-7, with 7 bases identical to TRBD1. CDR3 length: 13 residues. Unmatched junction bases numbered 8, after V lost 10 bases and J lost 2 bases. Germline CDR1 and CDR2: SNHLY and FYNNEI. Here the CDR3 DNA reads TGTGCCACCCGTACGGGACAGCCCTACGAGCAGTACGTC. Translation: CATRTGQPYEQYV.

The chain couples TRBV7-9 to TRBJ2-7; D not resolved. The V gene lost 1 base and the J gene lost 6 bases, with 4 bases spanning the gap. Germline CDR1 reads SEHNR; CDR2 reads FQNEAQ (reference sequence). This CDR3 contains 11 residues. DNA of the CDR3: TGTGCCAGCAGCTTAGGACCCGAGCAGTACTTC. It specifies CASSLGPEQYF.